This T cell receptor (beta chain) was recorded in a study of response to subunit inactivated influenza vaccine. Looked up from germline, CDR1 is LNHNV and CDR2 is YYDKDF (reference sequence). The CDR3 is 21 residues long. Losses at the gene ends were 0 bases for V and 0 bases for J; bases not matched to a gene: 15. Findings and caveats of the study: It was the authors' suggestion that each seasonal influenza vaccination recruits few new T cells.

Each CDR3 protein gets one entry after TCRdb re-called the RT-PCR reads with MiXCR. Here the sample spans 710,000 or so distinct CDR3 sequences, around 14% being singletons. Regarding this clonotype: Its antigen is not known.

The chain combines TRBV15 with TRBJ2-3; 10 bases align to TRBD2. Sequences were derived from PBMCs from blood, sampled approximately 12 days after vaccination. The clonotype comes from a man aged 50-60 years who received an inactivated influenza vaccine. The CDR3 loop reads CATSRDRSSGGLGFSTDTQYF. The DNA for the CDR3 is TGTGCCACCAGCAGAGATCGGTCTAGCGGGGGCTTGGGATTTAGCACAGATACGCAGTATTTT. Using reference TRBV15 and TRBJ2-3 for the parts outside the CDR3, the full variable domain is DAMVIQNPRYQVTQFGKPVTLSCSQTLNHNVMYWYQQKSSQAPKLLFHYYDKDFNNEADTPDNFQSRRPNTSFCFLDIRSPGLGDTAMYLCATSRDRSSGGLGFSTDTQYFGPGTRLTVL.